Presented here are 30 T cell receptor beta chains from one specimen sequenced in a study of shared clonotypes between healthy human individuals. TCRdb keeps only in-frame clones here, not all; method: immunoSEQ multiplex PCR. This table has roughly 2.2 million clones, about 90% appearing once. Source material: naive CD4+ T cells from PBMCs. Subset reported: CD45RA+ positively selected. The receptors here all came from a man aged 18 to 30 in good health. Some clones in this sample may be carry-over from other donors' samples.

The chain uses TRBV10-3 and TRBJ1-2; D gene uncertain. Trimming stripped 8 bases from V and 3 bases from J, with 13 bases between. Germline V gene data show CDR1 as ENHRY and CDR2 as SYGVKD. The CDR3 covers 13 residues. The CDR3 loop reads CAISYSGDYGYTF. The CDR3 coding sequence is TGTGCCATCTCTTATTCTGGGGACTATGGCTACACCTTC.

This chain connects TRBV9 to TRBJ2-1; 7 bases align to TRBD1. The CDR3 is made up of 15 amino acids. The germline CDR1 and CDR2 sequences are SGDLS and YYNGEE. The V segment lost 4 bases and the J segment 2 bases; nucleotides outside the gene matches: 6. This CDR3 reads CASSQTGIAYNEQFF. DNA of the CDR3: TGTGCCAGCAGCCAGACAGGGATCGCCTACAATGAGCAGTTCTTC.

This clone has just a few counts. This sample includes further DNA sequences coding for the same CDR3. The chain has TRBV28 and TRBJ1-3; D is uncertain. CDR3 length: 12 residues. Trimming pared 8 bases from V and 0 bases from J, leaving 5 bases between. Germline CDR1 reads MDHEN; CDR2 reads SYDVKM. The chain's CDR3 is CASGVSGNTIYF. CDR3 sequence (DNA): TGTGCCAGCGGGGTCTCTGGAAACACCATATATTTT.

This rearrangement joins TRBV7-9 to TRBJ2-7; the D is unclear. Looked up from germline, CDR1 is SEHNR and CDR2 is FQNEAQ (reference sequence). V lost 1 base and J 9 bases, leaving 7 bases between the germline ends. The CDR3 spans 11 residues. CDR3 DNA sequence: TGTGCCAGCAGCTTAGGGGCTGGGCAGTACTTC. The encoded protein is CASSLGAGQYF.

The chain combines TRBV7-2 with TRBJ2-1, with D unresolved. Germline CDR1 reads SGHTA; CDR2 reads FQGNSA. The CDR3 runs to 12 residues. V lost 2 bases and J lost 7, with 6 bases in between. CDR3 sequence (DNA): TGTGCCAGCAGCTTATACCGGAATGAGCAGTTCTTC. The encoded protein is CASSLYRNEQFF.

V usage is TRBV28 and J usage is TRBJ2-7; tentative D call: TRBD1 (5 bases). There are 14 residues in the CDR3. V shed 2 bases and J shed 2 bases, with 10 bases lying between them. Germline values: CDR1 MDHEN, CDR2 SYDVKM. The DNA of the CDR3 is TGTGCCAGCAGTTTAGCAGGGCCCACCTACGAGCAGTACTTC. This sequence encodes CASSLAGPTYEQYF.

The rearrangement joins TRBV7-9 to TRBJ1-5; no definite D call. Germline V CDR1 and CDR2: SEHNR, FQNEAQ (reference sequence). Trimming left V 2 bases short and J 3 bases short, with 11 bases between. CDR3 length: 15 residues. In DNA, the CDR3 is TGTGCCAGCAGCTTAAATGGTCTCCCCAATCAGCCCCAGCATTTT. It codes for CASSLNGLPNQPQHF.

The chain couples TRBV4-2 to TRBJ2-3; TRBD2 agrees at 12 bases. The CDR3 covers 18 residues. CDR1 and CDR2 from the germline V gene are LGHNA and YNFKEQ. The trim removed 1 base at V and 3 bases at J, leaving 8 bases unmatched. CDR3 DNA: TGTGCCAGCAGCCAAGGGTCTAGCGGGAGGGCTGGTACAGATACGCAGTATTTT. This sequence encodes CASSQGSSGRAGTDTQYF.

The rearrangement uses TRBV4-1 and TRBJ1-3; D uncertain. V gave up 2 bases and J gave up 4 bases, with 12 bases separating them. CDR1 MGHRA and CDR2 YSYEKL come from the germline V gene. This CDR3 region has 15 residues. The CDR3 DNA is TGCGCCAGCAGCCAACTCCGGGTAGTCGGAAACACCATATATTTT. This encodes CASSQLRVVGNTIYF.

The genes are TRBV11-2 and TRBJ2-1; 8 bases align to TRBD1. V shed 4 bases and J 8 bases; nucleotides not matched to a gene: 10. CDR1 is SGHAT, CDR2 FQNNGV, per germline. The CDR3 totals 15 residues. The CDR3: CASSSRGQGLDEQFF. CDR3 coding DNA: TGTGCCAGCAGCTCCCGCGGACAGGGACTCGATGAGCAGTTCTTC.

The chain has TRBV2 and TRBJ1-1; D not certain. Germline values: CDR1 SNHLY, CDR2 FYNNEI. CDR3 length: 11 amino acids. The V and J ends lost 5 bases and 11 bases respectively, with 12 bases between them. CDR3 region: CASSQMSGAFF. The CDR3 nucleotides are TGTGCCAGCAGTCAGATGAGCGGGGCTTTCTTT.

V and J are TRBV6-5 and TRBJ2-7; weak D call: TRBD1 (7 bases). Trimming shortened V by 5 bases and J by 2 bases, and 16 bases separated the two germline ends. Germline V gene sequence: CDR1 MNHEY, CDR2 SVGAGI. This CDR3 has 15 residues. The CDR3 coding sequence is TGTGCCAGCAGTCGTTTGGAGGGGGCCGCCTACGAGCAGTACTTC. It translates to CASSRLEGAAYEQYF.

The J gene is TRBJ2-1, the V gene TRBV29-1; D perhaps matches TRBD2 (6 bases). V was shortened by 8 bases and J by 1 base, with 18 bases between the two germline ends. This CDR3 contains 15 residues. Germline CDR1 is SQVTM and CDR2 is ANQGSEA. CDR3 region: CSTYGGSKSYNEQFF. The CDR3 DNA reads as TGCAGCACCTACGGAGGGAGTAAGTCCTACAATGAGCAGTTCTTC.

The chain couples TRBV27 to TRBJ2-1; 8 nucleotides line up with TRBD1. CDR1 MNHEY and CDR2 SMNVEV come from the germline V gene (reference sequence). The CDR3 covers 16 residues. V was pared by 7 bases and J by 9 bases, with 17 bases of the junction left unmatched. CDR3 in amino acids: CASTPTRGQGAGEQFF. As DNA, the CDR3 is TGTGCCAGCACCCCCACCCGGGGGCAGGGGGCAGGTGAGCAGTTCTTC.

The chain links TRBV28 to TRBJ1-1; D gene ambiguous. The V gene lost 6 bases and the J gene lost 2 bases, with 10 bases spanning the gap. Looked up from germline, CDR1 is MDHEN and CDR2 is SYDVKM. The CDR3 runs to 13 residues. The DNA of the CDR3 is TGTGCCAGCAGCCGACTCGCAAACACTGAAGCTTTCTTT. Its translation: CASSRLANTEAFF. Based on the CDR3 plus reference TRBV28 and TRBJ1-1, the full variable domain is DVKVTQSSRYLVKRTGEKVFLECVQDMDHENMFWYRQDPGLGLRLIYFSYDVKMKEKGDIPEGYSVSREKKERFSLILESASTNQTSMYLCASSRLANTEAFFGQGTRLTVV.

The chain combines TRBV5-1 with TRBJ2-5; unclear D gene. This CDR3 contains 15 residues. Germline V gene sequence: CDR1 SGHRS, CDR2 YFSETQ. Deletions cut 0 bases from V and 5 bases from J, with 14 bases between. CDR3 amino acids: CASSLGSALGETQYF. Written as DNA, the CDR3 is TGCGCCAGCAGCTTGGGATCCGCTCTCGGGGAGACCCAGTACTTC.

The V and J genes are TRBV18 and TRBJ1-1; D is possibly TRBD1 (6 bases). Germline CDR1 KGHSH, CDR2 LQKENI. The CDR3 is 15 amino acids. Trimming removed 2 bases from V and 11 bases from J, with 21 bases in between. CDR3 sequence (DNA): TGTGCCAGCTCACCAAGTCCCGTGGGGGCGTTGGGGGCTTTCTTT. This gives the protein CASSPSPVGALGAFF.

V and J are TRBV15 and TRBJ2-6; 9 nucleotides agree with TRBD1. With V trimmed by 4 bases and J by 2 bases, 12 bases remained unmatched. The germline V gene encodes CDR1 LNHNV and CDR2 YYDKDF (reference sequence). The CDR3 runs 19 residues. DNA of the CDR3: TGTGCCACCAGCACATGGGACAGGGACCTATGGACTGGGGCCAACGTCCTGACTTTC. Amino acid sequence: CATSTWDRDLWTGANVLTF.

The chain recombines TRBV5-8 with TRBJ1-5; D possibly corresponds to TRBD1 (5 bases). Trimming took off 0 bases at V and 2 bases at J, with 6 bases between the two ends. Germline CDR1 is SGHTS and CDR2 is YDEGEE. CDR3 length: 14 amino acids. CDR3 protein: CASSLGDGNQPQHF. Written as DNA, the CDR3 is TGTGCCAGCAGCTTGGGGGACGGCAATCAGCCCCAGCATTTT.

This clone has just one count. The J gene is TRBJ2-5, the V gene TRBV15; TRBD2 matches at 7 bases. Per germline, CDR1 LNHNV and CDR2 YYDKDF (reference sequence). With V trimmed by 3 bases and J by 5 bases, 3 bases remained unmatched. The CDR3 has 13 amino acids. This chain's CDR3 is CATSRMGGETQYF. CDR3 DNA sequence: TGTGCCACCAGCAGGATGGGGGGGGAGACCCAGTACTTC.

This clone has just one count. The rearrangement uses TRBV7-3 and TRBJ2-2, with no clear D. Germline V gives CDR1 SGHTA, CDR2 FQGTGA. Trimming removed 7 bases at V and 0 bases at J, with 9 bases between. The CDR3 runs 14 residues. The CDR3 is CASNAQSNTGELFF. CDR3 DNA: TGTGCCAGCAATGCCCAGTCGAACACCGGGGAGCTGTTTTTT.

Of note for this clone: Different DNA sequences within this sample yield the same CDR3. The DNA for the CDR3 is TGTGCCAGCTCACCGGGGACCGCTGGGGCCAACGTCCTGACTTTC. It yields the protein CASSPGTAGANVLTF. The chain joins TRBV18 to TRBJ2-6; D is perhaps TRBD1 or TRBD2 (5 bases each). The CDR3 contains 15 residues. Deletions cut 3 bases from V and 2 bases from J, with 8 bases between. Germline CDR1 KGHSH, CDR2 LQKENI. Full variable domain (outside the CDR3, taken from reference TRBV18 and TRBJ2-6): NAGVMQNPRHLVRRRGQEARLRCSPMKGHSHVYWYRQLPEEGLKFMVYLQKENIIDESGMPKERFSAEFPKEGPSILRIQQVVRGDSAAYFCASSPGTAGANVLTFGAGSRLTVL.

This clone was detected once. J is TRBJ2-2 and V is TRBV5-1; 9 bases agree with TRBD2. V lost 0 bases to trimming and J lost 3 bases; unmatched junction nucleotides: 3. The CDR3 loop spans 16 amino acids. CDR1 and CDR2 (germline): SGHRS, YFSETQ. The CDR3, as DNA: TGCGCCAGCAGCTTGGTGACTAGCGGAGACACCGGGGAGCTGTTTTTT. It is translated as CASSLVTSGDTGELFF.

The J gene is TRBJ2-3, the V gene TRBV7-8, with TRBD2 identical over 10 bases. Trimming cost V 5 bases and J 6 bases; bases outside gene matches: 11. The germline V gene encodes CDR1 SGHVS and CDR2 FQNEAQ. The CDR3 is 16 amino acids. This CDR3 is CASSLPGLAIFDTQYF. As DNA, the CDR3 is TGTGCCAGCAGCCTTCCGGGACTAGCGATTTTCGATACGCAGTATTTT.

The chain combines TRBV28 with TRBJ2-5; tentatively, D is TRBD1 or TRBD2 (6 bases each). The CDR3 sequence is 12 residues long. Trimming cost V 11 bases and J 5 bases, with 15 bases left between them. Germline V gene data show CDR1 as MDHEN and CDR2 as SYDVKM. For the CDR3, the DNA is TGTGCCTGCCGGGGGCCTAGGGAGACCCAGTACTTC. Protein sequence: CACRGPRETQYF.

The chain joins TRBV9 to TRBJ2-1, with TRBD2 identical over 7 bases. With V trimmed by 1 base and J by 4 bases, 5 bases remained unmatched. Germline CDR1 reads SGDLS; CDR2 reads YYNGEE. CDR3 length: 15 amino acids. As DNA, the CDR3 is TGTGCCAGCAGCGTACGGGGAGGGCCGTACAATGAGCAGTTCTTC. Encoded protein: CASSVRGGPYNEQFF.

The rearrangement links TRBV6-1 to TRBJ2-7; D ambiguous. CDR3 size: 13 residues. CDR1 and CDR2 (germline): MNHNS, SASEGT. V gave up 2 bases and J gave up 2 bases, with 7 bases separating them. The CDR3 nucleotides are TGTGCCAGCAGTGAACTTTCCCCCTACGAGCAGTACTTC. Translation gives CASSELSPYEQYF.

The V call is TRBV2, the J call TRBJ2-3; D remains ambiguous. Germline-derived CDR1 and CDR2 are SNHLY and FYNNEI. The CDR3 spans 14 residues. The V and J ends lost 3 bases and 1 base respectively, with 8 bases between them. The DNA for the CDR3 is TGTGCCAGCAGTGACAGTCGACGCACAGATACGCAGTATTTT. Protein: CASSDSRRTDTQYF.

The V call is TRBV19, the J call TRBJ1-5; TRBD1 matches 10 bases. V shed 5 bases, J shed 4 bases, and the junction held 8 bases outside the gene matches. The CDR3 runs to 16 residues. Germline-derived CDR1 and CDR2 are LNHDA and SQIVND (reference sequence). As DNA, the CDR3 is TGTGCCAGTAGTCCTTCAGGACAGGGGGAAAATCAGCCCCAGCATTTT. Amino acids: CASSPSGQGENQPQHF. The full variable domain, completed using reference TRBV19 and TRBJ1-5, is DGGITQSPKYLFRKEGQNVTLSCEQNLNHDAMYWYRQDPGQGLRLIYYSQIVNDFQKGDIAEGYSVSREKKESFPLTVTSAQKNPTAFYLCASSPSGQGENQPQHFGDGTRLSIL.

The chain carries TRBV19 and TRBJ1-2; TRBD1 might be the D (5 bases). Trimming removed 9 bases from V and 8 bases from J, with 19 bases in between. The CDR3 totals 13 residues. Germline lookup yields CDR1 LNHDA and CDR2 SQIVND (reference sequence). The CDR3 spells CASRGAPGYGYTF. As DNA, the CDR3 is TGTGCCAGCCGGGGCGCCCCCGGCTACGGCTACACCTTC.